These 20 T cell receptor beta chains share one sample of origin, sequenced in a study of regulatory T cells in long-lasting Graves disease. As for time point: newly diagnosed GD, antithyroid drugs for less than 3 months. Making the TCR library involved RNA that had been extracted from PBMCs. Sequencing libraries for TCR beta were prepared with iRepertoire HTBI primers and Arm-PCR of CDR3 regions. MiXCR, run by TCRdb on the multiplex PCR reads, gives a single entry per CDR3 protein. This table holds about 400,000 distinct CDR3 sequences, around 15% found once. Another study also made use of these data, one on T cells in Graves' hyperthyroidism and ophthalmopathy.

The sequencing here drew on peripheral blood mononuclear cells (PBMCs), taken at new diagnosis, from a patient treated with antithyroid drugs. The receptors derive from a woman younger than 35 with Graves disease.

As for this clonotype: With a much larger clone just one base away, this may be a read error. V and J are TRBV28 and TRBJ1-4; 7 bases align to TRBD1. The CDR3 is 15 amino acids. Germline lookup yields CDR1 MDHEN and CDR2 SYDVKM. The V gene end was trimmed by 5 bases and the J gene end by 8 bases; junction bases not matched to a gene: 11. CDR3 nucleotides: TGTGCCAGCAGTCCGACAGGGTTAGGGATGGAAAAACTGTTTTTT. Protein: CASSPTGLGMEKLFF.

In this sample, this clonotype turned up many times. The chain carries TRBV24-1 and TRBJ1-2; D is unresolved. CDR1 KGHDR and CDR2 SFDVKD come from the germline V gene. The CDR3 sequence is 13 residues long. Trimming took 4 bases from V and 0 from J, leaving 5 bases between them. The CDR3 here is CATSDFSNYGYTF. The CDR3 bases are TGTGCCACCAGTGACTTCTCTAACTATGGCTACACCTTC.

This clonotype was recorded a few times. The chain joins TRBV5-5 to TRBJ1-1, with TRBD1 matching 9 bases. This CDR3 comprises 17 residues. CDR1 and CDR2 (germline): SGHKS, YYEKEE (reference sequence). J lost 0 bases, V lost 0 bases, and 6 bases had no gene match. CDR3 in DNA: TGTGCCAGCAGCTTGGTGGGCGGGACAGGGCTGAACACTGAAGCTTTCTTT. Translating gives CASSLVGGTGLNTEAFF.

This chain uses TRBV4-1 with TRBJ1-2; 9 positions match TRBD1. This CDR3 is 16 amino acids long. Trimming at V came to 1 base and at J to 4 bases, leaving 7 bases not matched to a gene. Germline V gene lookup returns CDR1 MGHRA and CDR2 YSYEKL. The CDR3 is CASSQGTGEVFYGYTF. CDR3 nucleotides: TGCGCCAGCAGCCAAGGGACAGGGGAAGTTTTCTATGGCTACACCTTC.

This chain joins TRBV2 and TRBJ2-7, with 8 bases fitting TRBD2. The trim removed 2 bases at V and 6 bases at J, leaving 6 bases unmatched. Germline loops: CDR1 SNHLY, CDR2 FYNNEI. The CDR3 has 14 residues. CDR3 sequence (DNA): TGTGCCAGCAGTGAAAGTAGCGGGACTGGCGAGCAGTACTTC. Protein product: CASSESSGTGEQYF.

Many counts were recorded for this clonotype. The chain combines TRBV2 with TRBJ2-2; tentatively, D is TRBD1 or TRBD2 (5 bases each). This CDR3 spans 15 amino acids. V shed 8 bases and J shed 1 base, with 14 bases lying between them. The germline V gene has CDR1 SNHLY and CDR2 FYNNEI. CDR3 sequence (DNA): TGTGCCAGCCTGAGGGGTGAGGGGAACACCGGGGAGCTGTTTTTT. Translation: CASLRGEGNTGELFF.

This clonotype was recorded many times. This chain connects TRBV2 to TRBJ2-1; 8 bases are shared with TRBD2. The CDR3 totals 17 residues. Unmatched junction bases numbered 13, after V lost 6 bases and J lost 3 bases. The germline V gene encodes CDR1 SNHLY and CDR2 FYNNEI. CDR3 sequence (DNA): TGTGCCAGCAGACTGGAGAGCGGGGGATTACGCTACAATGAGCAGTTCTTC. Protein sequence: CASRLESGGLRYNEQFF.

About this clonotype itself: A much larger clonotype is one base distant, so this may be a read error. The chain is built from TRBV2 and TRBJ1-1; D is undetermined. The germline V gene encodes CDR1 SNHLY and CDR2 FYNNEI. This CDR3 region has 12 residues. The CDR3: CASGRMNTEALF. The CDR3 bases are TGTGCCAGCGGTCGGATGAACACTGAAGCTCTCTTT.

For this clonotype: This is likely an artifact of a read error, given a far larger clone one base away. Here the CDR3 reads CASTTSRGGTLYF. CDR3 coding DNA: TGTGCCAGCACCACTTCCAGAGGGGGGACCCTGTACTTC. V usage is TRBV11-2 and J usage is TRBJ2-5; D tentatively reads TRBD1 or TRBD2 (6 bases each). Germline CDR1 and CDR2: SGHAT and FQNNGV. The CDR3 extends over 13 amino acids.

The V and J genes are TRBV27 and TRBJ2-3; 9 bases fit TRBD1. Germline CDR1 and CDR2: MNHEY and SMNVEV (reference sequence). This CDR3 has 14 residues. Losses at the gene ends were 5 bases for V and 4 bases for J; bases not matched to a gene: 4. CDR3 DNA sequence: TGTGCCAGCAGTCGGGACAGGGCCCCAGATACGCAGTATTTT. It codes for CASSRDRAPDTQYF.

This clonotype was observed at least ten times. CDR3 in DNA: TGTGCCAGCAGCCAACCGAAGACTAGCTGGCAAGAGACCCAGTACTTC. Amino acid sequence: CASSQPKTSWQETQYF. The V call is TRBV3-1, the J call TRBJ2-5; 7 bases line up with TRBD2. CDR3 length equals 16 residues. The junction had 8 bases not matched to a gene; V was cut back by 2 bases and J by 2 bases. The germline gives CDR1 LGHDT, CDR2 YNNKEL (reference sequence).

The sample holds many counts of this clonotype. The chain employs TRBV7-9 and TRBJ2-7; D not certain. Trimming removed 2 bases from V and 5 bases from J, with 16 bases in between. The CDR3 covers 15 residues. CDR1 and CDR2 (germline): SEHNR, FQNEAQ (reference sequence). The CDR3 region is CASSLFGLREHEQYF. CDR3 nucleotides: TGTGCCAGCAGCTTATTCGGCTTAAGAGAACACGAGCAGTACTTC.

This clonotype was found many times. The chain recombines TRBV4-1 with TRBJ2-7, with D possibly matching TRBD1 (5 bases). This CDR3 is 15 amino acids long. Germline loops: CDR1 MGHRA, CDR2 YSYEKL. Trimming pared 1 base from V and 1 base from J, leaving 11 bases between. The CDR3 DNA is TGCGCCAGCAGCCAAGTTCAGGGTGTATCCTACGAGCAGTACTTC. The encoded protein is CASSQVQGVSYEQYF.

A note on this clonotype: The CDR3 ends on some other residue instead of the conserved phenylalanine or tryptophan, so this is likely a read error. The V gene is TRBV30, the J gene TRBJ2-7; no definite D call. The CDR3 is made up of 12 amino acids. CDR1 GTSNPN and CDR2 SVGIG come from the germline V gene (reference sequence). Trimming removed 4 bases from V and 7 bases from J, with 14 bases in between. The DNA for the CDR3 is TGTGCCTGGAAACTGGCGGAGCTAGAGCAGTACTTG. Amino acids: CAWKLAELEQYL.

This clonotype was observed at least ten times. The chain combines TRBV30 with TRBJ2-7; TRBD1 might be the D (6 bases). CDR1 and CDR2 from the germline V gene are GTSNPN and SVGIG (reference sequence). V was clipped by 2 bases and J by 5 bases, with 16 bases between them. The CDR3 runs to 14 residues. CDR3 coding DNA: TGTGCCTGGAGTTCCGGCAGGGGCCCCCACGAGCAGTACTTC. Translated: CAWSSGRGPHEQYF.

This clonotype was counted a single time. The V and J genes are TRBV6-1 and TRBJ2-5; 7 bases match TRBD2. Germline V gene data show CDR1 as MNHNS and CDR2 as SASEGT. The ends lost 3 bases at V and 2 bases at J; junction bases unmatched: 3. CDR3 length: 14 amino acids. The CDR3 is CASSDRGVQETQYF. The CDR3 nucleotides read TGTGCCAGCAGTGACCGGGGGGTGCAAGAGACCCAGTACTTC.

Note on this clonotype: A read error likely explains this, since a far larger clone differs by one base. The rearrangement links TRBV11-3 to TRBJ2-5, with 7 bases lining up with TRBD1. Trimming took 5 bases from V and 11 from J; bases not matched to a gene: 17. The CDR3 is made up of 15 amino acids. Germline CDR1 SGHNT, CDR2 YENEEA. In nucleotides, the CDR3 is TGTGCCAGCAGCCAGGGGGAAAGCTCCTACAATGAGCAGTACTTC. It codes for CASSQGESSYNEQYF.

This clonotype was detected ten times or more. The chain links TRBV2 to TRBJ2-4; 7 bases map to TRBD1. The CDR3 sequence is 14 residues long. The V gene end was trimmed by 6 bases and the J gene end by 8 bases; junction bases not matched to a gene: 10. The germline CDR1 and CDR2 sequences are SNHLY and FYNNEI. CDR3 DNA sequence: TGTGCCAGCAGGGACACAGGGGCGATAGACATTCAGTACTTC. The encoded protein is CASRDTGAIDIQYF.

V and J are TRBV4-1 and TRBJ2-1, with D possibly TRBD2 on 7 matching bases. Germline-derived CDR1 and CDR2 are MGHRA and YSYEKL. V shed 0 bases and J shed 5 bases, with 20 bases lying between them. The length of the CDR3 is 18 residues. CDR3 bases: TGCGCCAGCAGCCAAGATCCGTACGGGGGGCAGGGGAACAATGAGCAGTTCTTC. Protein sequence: CASSQDPYGGQGNNEQFF.

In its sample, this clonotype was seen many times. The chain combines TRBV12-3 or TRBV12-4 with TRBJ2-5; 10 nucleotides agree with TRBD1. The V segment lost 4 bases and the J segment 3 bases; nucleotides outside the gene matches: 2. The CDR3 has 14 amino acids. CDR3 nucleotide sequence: TGTGCCAGCAGTTCCGGGACAGGGGAAGAGACCCAGTACTTC. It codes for CASSSGTGEETQYF.